Each of the 18 T cell receptor beta chains below was sequenced from the same sample in a study of cytomegalovirus exposure and HLA in healthy donors. PCR employed 60 Vbeta and 13 Jbeta primers. Profiled with immunoSEQ multiplex PCR; TCRdb holds only in-frame clones, not every one. The repertoire holds about 150,000 clones, with around 72% as singletons. Sequenced: PBMCs. These receptors came from a woman between 40 and 50 years old in good health and CMV-seropositive.

The rearrangement links TRBV19 to TRBJ1-1; 8 nucleotides align to TRBD1. V shed 3 bases, J shed 6 bases, and the junction held 6 bases outside the gene matches. Germline loops: CDR1 LNHDA, CDR2 SQIVND (reference sequence). The CDR3 is 14 residues long. CDR3 sequence reads: CASSISGQGSEAFF. The CDR3 nucleotides are TGTGCCAGTAGTATTTCCGGACAGGGCTCTGAAGCTTTCTTT.

The chain combines TRBV5-1 with TRBJ2-2; 10 nucleotides match TRBD2. This CDR3 has 15 amino acids. V shed 2 bases, J shed 6 bases, and the junction held 4 bases outside the gene matches. Germline CDR1 and CDR2: SGHRS and YFSETQ. The CDR3 here is CASSFTSGAPGELFF. In DNA, the CDR3 is TGCGCCAGCAGCTTCACTAGCGGGGCACCCGGGGAGCTGTTTTTT. Supplemented by reference TRBV5-1 and TRBJ2-2, the full variable domain reads KAGVTQTPRYLIKTRGQQVTLSCSPISGHRSVSWYQQTPGQGLQFLFEYFSETQRNKGNFPGRFSGRQFSNSRSEMNVSTLELGDSALYLCASSFTSGAPGELFFGEGSRLTVL.

The CDR3 DNA reads TGTGCCAGCAGTCAGGGACAGCTTAACTATGGCTACACCTTC. Amino acid sequence: CASSQGQLNYGYTF. The chain has TRBV28 and TRBJ1-2; the match to TRBD1 covers 7 bases. CDR3 length equals 14 residues. The trim removed 5 bases at V and 1 base at J, leaving 4 bases unmatched. Per germline, CDR1 MDHEN and CDR2 SYDVKM.

This rearrangement joins TRBV13 to TRBJ1-1; a weak D match, TRBD1 (5 bases). This CDR3 comprises 13 residues. Germline V CDR1 and CDR2: PRHDT, FYEKMQ (reference sequence). The V gene lost 7 bases and the J gene lost 1 base, with 10 bases spanning the gap. The DNA of the CDR3 is TGTGCCAGCAACATAGACAGGAACACTGAAGCTTTCTTT. Translating gives CASNIDRNTEAFF.

CDR3 sequence reads: CASKTSGGRGGTGELFF. Here the CDR3 DNA reads TGCGCCAGCAAAACTAGCGGGGGTCGGGGTGGCACCGGGGAGCTGTTTTTT. The genes are TRBV10-2 and TRBJ2-2, with 11 bases fitting TRBD2. V lost 7 bases to trimming and J lost 4 bases; unmatched junction nucleotides: 11. Germline assignment: CDR1 WSHSY and CDR2 SAAADI. The CDR3 has 17 residues.

Remarks on this clone: The same CDR3 can be traced to other DNA sequences in this sample. The J gene is TRBJ1-5, the V gene TRBV5-5; D unresolved. V lost 5 bases to trimming and J lost 4 bases, with 13 bases between them. The CDR3 sequence is 14 residues long. From germline, CDR1 is SGHKS and CDR2 YYEKEE (reference sequence). Here the CDR3 reads CASSSAGGNQPQHF. CDR3 nucleotide sequence: TGTGCCAGCAGTTCAGCTGGAGGGAATCAGCCCCAGCATTTT.

This clone was recorded once. The V call is TRBV9, the J call TRBJ1-1; 8 positions agree with TRBD1. V gave up 0 bases and J gave up 0 bases; unmatched junction bases: 1. This CDR3 is built from 15 residues. CDR1 is SGDLS and CDR2 is YYNGEE in the germline V gene. The CDR3 sequence: CASSVGGQVNTEAFF. The CDR3 nucleotides read TGTGCCAGCAGCGTAGGGGGACAGGTGAACACTGAAGCTTTCTTT.

The genes are TRBV7-7 and TRBJ2-1; TRBD2 matches 7 bases. The CDR3 is 15 residues long. The V gene's germline CDR1 is SSHAT and CDR2 FNYEAQ (reference sequence). The V segment lost 1 base and the J segment 9 bases; nucleotides outside the gene matches: 9. The DNA of the CDR3 is TGTGCCAGCAGCTTAGTAGTGGCGGGGGAAGGTGAGCAGTTCTTC. Its protein product is CASSLVVAGEGEQFF.

The CDR3 loop is CASSLGGRAFF. The CDR3 DNA reads TGCGCCAGCAGCTTGGGGGGCCGAGCTTTCTTT. V gene TRBV5-1 combines with J gene TRBJ1-1; a possible D gene is TRBD1 (5 bases). Germline assignment: CDR1 SGHRS and CDR2 YFSETQ. There are 11 residues in the CDR3. Between the trimmed V and J ends, which lost 0 bases and 10 bases, there was a span of 7 bases.

The V and J genes are TRBV5-1 and TRBJ1-1; weak D call: TRBD1 (6 bases). Trimming left V 4 bases short and J 1 base short, with 11 bases between. CDR3 length equals 14 residues. Per germline, CDR1 SGHRS and CDR2 YFSETQ. The chain's CDR3 is CASSAGESNTEAFF. CDR3 nucleotides: TGCGCCAGCAGCGCAGGGGAGTCGAACACTGAAGCTTTCTTT.

A remark on this clone: The junction shows a germline mismatch at one end, possibly a read error. The V and J genes are TRBV2 and TRBJ2-6; the D gene is possibly TRBD2 (7 bases). CDR1 and CDR2 (germline): SNHLY, FYNNEI. CDR3 length: 15 amino acids. CDR3 residues: CASSPGVGGANGLTF. The DNA for the CDR3 is TGTGCCAGCAGTCCAGGGGTTGGGGGGGCCAACGGCCTGACTTTC. Looking up the rest from reference TRBV2 and TRBJ2-6 gives the full variable domain: EPEVTQTPSHQVTQMGQEVILRCVPISNHLYFYWYRQILGQKVEFLVSFYNNEISEKSEIFDDQFSVERPDGSNFTLKIRSTKLEDSAMYFCASSPGVGGANGLTFGAGSRLTVL.

The chain carries TRBV19 and TRBJ1-5; D is unresolved. CDR1 is LNHDA, CDR2 SQIVND, per germline (reference sequence). The germline V and J ends were trimmed by 4 bases and 7 bases, with 11 bases remaining between them. This CDR3 has 13 amino acids. The CDR3 DNA sequence: TGTGCCAGTAGTAGCGGTCGGCAACAGCCCCAGCATTTT. Translation: CASSSGRQQPQHF.

The genes are TRBV7-3 and TRBJ2-6; 12 nucleotides align to TRBD1. The V gene's germline CDR1 is SGHTA and CDR2 FQGTGA. Trimming removed 3 bases from V and 2 bases from J; junction bases left unmatched: 2. The CDR3 runs 17 residues. The CDR3 nucleotides are TGTGCCAGCAGCTTTGGGACAGGGGGCACTGGGGCCAACGTCCTGACTTTC. Its protein is CASSFGTGGTGANVLTF.

V gene TRBV2 combines with J gene TRBJ1-1; TRBD1 might be the D (6 bases). V lost 1 base and J lost 1, with 13 bases in between. Germline V gene data show CDR1 as SNHLY and CDR2 as FYNNEI. This CDR3 spans 16 amino acids. DNA of the CDR3: TGTGCCAGCAGTGAAGGGACAGAGCGATGGAACACTGAAGCTTTCTTT. It specifies CASSEGTERWNTEAFF.

V is TRBV5-1 and J is TRBJ1-1, with 10 bases lining up with TRBD1. Germline V lookup: CDR1 SGHRS, CDR2 YFSETQ. This CDR3 comprises 15 residues. The ends lost 6 bases at V and 5 bases at J; junction bases unmatched: 10. CDR3 DNA: TGCGCCAGCAATCGGGACAGGGGAATTGGAACTGAAGCTTTCTTT. This translates into CASNRDRGIGTEAFF.

This chain uses TRBV4-2 with TRBJ1-1; D call uncertain. Germline V gene data show CDR1 as LGHNA and CDR2 as YNFKEQ. This CDR3 has 15 amino acids. V was clipped by 3 bases and J by 5 bases, with 16 bases between them. The CDR3 DNA follows: TGTGCCAGCAGCCACCTGGGCCAGTCGGGGACTGAAGCTTTCTTT. Amino acids: CASSHLGQSGTEAFF.

A single count supports this clone. The chain couples TRBV2 to TRBJ2-2, with 7 bases fitting TRBD1. Germline CDR1 is SNHLY and CDR2 is FYNNEI. The CDR3 is 14 amino acids. The junction had 8 bases not matched to a gene; V was cut back by 7 bases and J by 6 bases. The CDR3 spells CASKSDRAAGELFF. Here the CDR3 DNA reads TGTGCCAGCAAATCTGACAGGGCCGCCGGGGAGCTGTTTTTT.

A few counts support this clone. This rearrangement joins TRBV5-8 to TRBJ1-1; 9 nucleotides agree with TRBD1. J was trimmed by 4 bases and V by 4 bases; bases with no gene match: 8. The CDR3 spans 15 residues. CDR1 is SGHTS, CDR2 YDEGEE, per germline. Here the CDR3 reads CASSQKTGGGTEAFF. CDR3 nucleotide sequence: TGTGCCAGCAGCCAAAAGACAGGGGGTGGCACTGAAGCTTTCTTT.